This T cell receptor (beta chain) was captured in a study of blood T cell repertoires in COVID-19. Deletions cut 1 base from V and 0 bases from J, with 13 bases between. This CDR3 comprises 17 residues. Germline lookup yields CDR1 LNHNV and CDR2 YYDKDF (reference sequence). The repertoire was sequenced with immunoSEQ multiplex PCR; TCRdb's copy has only in-frame clones and lacks some. In the table there are more than 100,000 clones, roughly 89% of which are singletons. V usage is TRBV15 and J usage is TRBJ1-5; tentatively, D is TRBD1 (6 bases). The sample was peripheral blood. The TCR was taken from a woman aged 60-75 years with COVID-19, enrolled during active disease. The CDR3 region is CATSRVSGTNSNQPQHF. The CDR3, as DNA: TGTGCCACCAGCAGAGTTTCCGGGACAAATAGCAATCAGCCCCAGCATTTT. The full variable domain, its missing parts supplied by reference TRBV15 and TRBJ1-5, is DAMVIQNPRYQVTQFGKPVTLSCSQTLNHNVMYWYQQKSSQAPKLLFHYYDKDFNNEADTPDNFQSRRPNTSFCFLDIRSPGLGDTAMYLCATSRVSGTNSNQPQHFGDGTRLSIL.